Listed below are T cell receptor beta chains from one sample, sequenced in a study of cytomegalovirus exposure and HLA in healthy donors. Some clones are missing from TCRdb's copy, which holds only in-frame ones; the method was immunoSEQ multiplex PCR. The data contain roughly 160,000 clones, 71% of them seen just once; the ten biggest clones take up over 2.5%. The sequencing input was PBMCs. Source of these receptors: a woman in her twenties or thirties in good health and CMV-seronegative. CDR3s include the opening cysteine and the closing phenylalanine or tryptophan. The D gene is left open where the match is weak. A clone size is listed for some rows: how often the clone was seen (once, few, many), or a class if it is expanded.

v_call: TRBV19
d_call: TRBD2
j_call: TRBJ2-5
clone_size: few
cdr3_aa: CASKETSGGPTAQYF
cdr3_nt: TGTGCCAGTAAGGAGACTAGCGGGGGGCCGACGGCCCAGTACTTC

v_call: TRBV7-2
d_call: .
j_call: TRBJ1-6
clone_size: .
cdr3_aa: CASSSSSRAYNSPLHF
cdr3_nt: TGTGCCAGCAGCTCCTCCTCGAGGGCTTATAATTCACCCCTCCACTTT

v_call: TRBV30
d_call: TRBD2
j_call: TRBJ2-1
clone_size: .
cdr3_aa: CAWSVGRGYNEQFF
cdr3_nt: TGTGCCTGGAGTGTAGGGCGGGGGTACAATGAGCAGTTCTTC

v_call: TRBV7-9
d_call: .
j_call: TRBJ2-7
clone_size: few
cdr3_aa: CASSRGSYEQYF
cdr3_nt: TGTGCCAGCAGCAGGGGGAGCTACGAGCAGTACTTC

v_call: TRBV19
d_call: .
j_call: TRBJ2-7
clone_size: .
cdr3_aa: CASSIGGELYEQYF
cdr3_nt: TGTGCCAGTAGTATTGGAGGCGAACTCTACGAGCAGTACTTC

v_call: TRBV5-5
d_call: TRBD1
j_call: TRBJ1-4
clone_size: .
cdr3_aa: CASSLRRGVAGGRINEKLFF
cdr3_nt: TGTGCCAGCAGCTTGCGGCGTGGTGTGGCAGGGGGCCGGATTAATGAAAAACTGTTTTTT

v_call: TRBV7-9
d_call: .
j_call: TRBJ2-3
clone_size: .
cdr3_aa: CASSLAEVALGDTQYF
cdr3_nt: TGTGCCAGCAGCTTAGCGGAGGTCGCCTTGGGAGATACGCAGTATTTT

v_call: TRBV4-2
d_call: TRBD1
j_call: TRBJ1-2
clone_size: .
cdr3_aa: CASSQEYRGRGISNYGYTF
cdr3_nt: TGTGCCAGCAGCCAAGAATATCGCGGCAGGGGGATCTCTAACTATGGCTACACCTTC

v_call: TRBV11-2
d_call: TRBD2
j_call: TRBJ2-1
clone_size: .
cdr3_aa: CASSSPGLLMGEQFF
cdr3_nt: TGTGCCAGCAGCTCGCCGGGACTATTGATGGGTGAGCAGTTCTTC

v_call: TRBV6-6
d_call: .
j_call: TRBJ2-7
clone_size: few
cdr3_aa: CASSYSLSGGAYEQYF
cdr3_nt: TGTGCCAGCAGTTACTCCCTGAGTGGAGGAGCCTACGAGCAGTACTTC

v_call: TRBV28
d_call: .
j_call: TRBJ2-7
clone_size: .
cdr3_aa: CASSQGHNYEQYF
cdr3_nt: TGTGCCAGCAGCCAGGGACATAACTACGAGCAGTACTTC

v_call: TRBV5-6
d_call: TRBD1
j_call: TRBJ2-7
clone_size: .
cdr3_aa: CASSLGGPTGLYEQYF
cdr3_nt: TGTGCCAGCAGCTTGGGCGGTCCGACAGGGTTATACGAGCAGTACTTC

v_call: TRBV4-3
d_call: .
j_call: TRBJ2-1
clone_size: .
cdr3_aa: CASSHRGAYEQFF
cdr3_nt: TGCGCCAGCAGCCATCGTGGGGCCTATGAGCAGTTCTTC

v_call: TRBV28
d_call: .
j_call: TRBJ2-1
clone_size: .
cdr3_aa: CASSLSGTGDSTYNEQFF
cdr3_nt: TGTGCCAGCAGTTTAAGCGGGACAGGCGATTCGACCTACAATGAGCAGTTCTTC

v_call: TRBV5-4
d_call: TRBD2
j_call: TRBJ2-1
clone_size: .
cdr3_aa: CASSRVGAGGYNEQFF
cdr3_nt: TGTGCCAGCAGCCGAGTCGGAGCGGGAGGTTACAATGAGCAGTTCTTC

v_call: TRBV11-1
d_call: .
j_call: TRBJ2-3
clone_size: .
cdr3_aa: CASSPGSDTQYF
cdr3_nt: TGTGCCAGCAGCCCCGGGTCAGATACGCAGTATTTT

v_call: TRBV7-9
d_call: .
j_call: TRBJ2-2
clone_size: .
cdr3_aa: CASRPPLGGTGELFF
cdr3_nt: TGTGCCAGCAGGCCCCCGTTGGGGGGCACCGGGGAGCTGTTTTTT

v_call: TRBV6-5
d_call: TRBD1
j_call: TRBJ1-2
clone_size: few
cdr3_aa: CASSTGQGEGYTF
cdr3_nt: TGTGCCAGCTCCACAGGGCAGGGGGAAGGCTACACCTTC

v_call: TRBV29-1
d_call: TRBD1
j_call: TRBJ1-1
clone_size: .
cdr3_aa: CSVGLQGAKRVEAFF
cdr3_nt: TGCAGCGTTGGTCTCCAGGGGGCTAAAAGGGTTGAAGCTTTCTTT

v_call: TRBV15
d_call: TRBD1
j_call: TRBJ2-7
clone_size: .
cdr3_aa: CATSQLHRGNYEQYF
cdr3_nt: TGTGCCACCAGCCAACTTCACAGGGGGAACTACGAGCAGTACTTC

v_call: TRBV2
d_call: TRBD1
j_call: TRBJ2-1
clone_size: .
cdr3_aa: CASRGQGGYNEQFF
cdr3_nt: TGTGCCAGCAGGGGACAGGGGGGATACAATGAGCAGTTCTTC

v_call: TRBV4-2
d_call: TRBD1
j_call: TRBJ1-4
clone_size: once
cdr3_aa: CASSPGQGVFTNEKLFF
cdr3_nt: TGTGCCAGCAGCCCTGGACAGGGTGTCTTTACTAATGAAAAACTGTTTTTT